This record covers a single T cell receptor (beta chain). Its cognate antigen is unknown. This sample stems from a study of T cell responses to AZD1222 COVID-19 vaccine. CDR3 length equals 17 residues. Germline V gives CDR1 LNHDA, CDR2 SQIVND (reference sequence). Trimming removed 1 base at V and 2 bases at J, with 18 bases between. General study results and limits: Vaccine-associated CD4 TCRs ranged over spike, dominating at 160-218 and 743-854. Among the donors, most were white British and more were female, and clonal diversity was possibly underestimated.

Sequencing used immunoSEQ multiplex PCR; TCRdb keeps in-frame clones, though not all of them. The repertoire holds about 140,000 clones, 92% seen once, with approximately 4% in the top ten. This specimen was peripheral blood, taken 28 days after the second AZD1222 dose. The rearrangement joins TRBV19 to TRBJ2-7, with D tentatively TRBD2 (7 bases). The source of this sequence is an adult who received the AZD1222 COVID-19 vaccine. The CDR3 loop is CASSIAHTPGGAYEQYF. The CDR3 DNA follows: TGTGCCAGTAGTATAGCGCATACCCCGGGGGGCGCCTACGAGCAGTACTTC.